This is a list of T cell receptor beta chains from one sample in a study of T cell responses to AZD1222 COVID-19 vaccine. Clones were sequenced by immunoSEQ multiplex PCR, and TCRdb holds only the in-frame ones, with some missing. The repertoire holds 95,000 to 150,000 clones, around 87% seen once, with 0.95% to 1.5% in the top ten. The starting material was peripheral blood, obtained on day 0 of AZD1222 vaccination. All receptors derive from an adult in good health. CDR3s include the opening cysteine and the closing phenylalanine or tryptophan. Each record gives: clone size, CDR3 length, D gene, V gene, J gene, CDR3 DNA, CDR3 protein. D genes are given only for firm matches. Clone size is stated in some rows and not others, as once, few, many or a class when expanded.

>NA|13|NA|TRBV18|TRBJ1-4
TGTGCCAGCTCACCGAGGGAGAGAGAAAAACTGTTTTTT
CASSPREREKLFF
>NA|14|NA|TRBV10-3|TRBJ2-5
TGTGCCATCAGTGAGTCGGACAGACAAGAGACCCAGTACTTC
CAISESDRQETQYF
>NA|12|NA|TRBV5-1|TRBJ2-5
TGCGCCAGCAGCCCTTGGGGAGAGACCCAGTACTTC
CASSPWGETQYF
>NA|15|TRBD2|TRBV19|TRBJ2-3
TGTGCCAGTAGTATGGAGCTAGCGGGGACAGATACGCAGTATTTT
CASSMELAGTDTQYF
>NA|15|NA|TRBV9|TRBJ1-2
TGTGCCAGCAGCGTAGTGGCCCATGCATCCTATGGCTACACCTTC
CASSVVAHASYGYTF
>NA|15|NA|TRBV19|TRBJ2-7
TGTGCCAGTAGTATAGTAGGCAGACTAAACTACGAGCAGTACTTC
CASSIVGRLNYEQYF
>NA|16|NA|TRBV15|TRBJ1-6
TGTGCCACCAGCAGAGATGTGGCGACAGACGATTCACCCCTCCACTTT
CATSRDVATDDSPLHF
>few|16|NA|TRBV27|TRBJ1-3
TGTGCCAGCAGCTCCTCAGCCTACTTGGCCGGAAACACCATATATTTT
CASSSSAYLAGNTIYF
>NA|14|NA|TRBV19|TRBJ1-3
TGTGCCAGTAGTATGGGCCAGATTGGAAACACCATATATTTT
CASSMGQIGNTIYF
>NA|18|NA|TRBV11-2|TRBJ1-3
TGTGCCAGCAGCTCTCGTGTCAACAGGCGAAACTCTGGAAACACCATATATTTT
CASSSRVNRRNSGNTIYF
>NA|14|TRBD1|TRBV6-5|TRBJ2-7
TGTGCCAGCAGTTACGACAGGGAACCTTACGAGCAGTACTTC
CASSYDREPYEQYF
>NA|13|NA|TRBV29-1|TRBJ1-1
TGCAGCGGAGGACAGACCATGAACACTGAAGCTTTCTTT
CSGGQTMNTEAFF
>NA|18|TRBD2|TRBV3-1/TRBV3-2|TRBJ2-7
TGTGCCAGCAGCCAACTGGGAGGACTAGCGGTCAGCTCCTACGAGCAGTACTTC
CASSQLGGLAVSSYEQYF
>NA|13|NA|TRBV12-3/TRBV12-4|TRBJ1-1
TGTGCCAGCAGTTTATGGATGAACACTGAAGCTTTCTTT
CASSLWMNTEAFF
>NA|13|NA|TRBV12-3/TRBV12-4|TRBJ1-2
TGTGCCAGCAGCCCCCGGGGGAACTATGGCTACACCTTC
CASSPRGNYGYTF
>NA|14|NA|TRBV5-4|TRBJ2-5
TGTGCCAGCAGCTTGGGTCGGGGGCAAGAGACCCAGTACTTC
CASSLGRGQETQYF
>NA|15|NA|TRBV7-8|TRBJ2-5
TGTGCCAGCAGCGGATCCGGGGTCCCTCAAGAGACCCAGTACTTC
CASSGSGVPQETQYF
>NA|16|NA|TRBV3-1/TRBV3-2|TRBJ1-1
TGTGCCAGCAGCCAAGCATCTTGGGCAAGGGCCACTGAAGCTTTCTTT
CASSQASWARATEAFF
>NA|15|TRBD1|TRBV5-6|TRBJ1-6
TGTGCCAGCAGCTTGCGCGGGACAGGGAGATCACCCCTCCACTTT
CASSLRGTGRSPLHF
>NA|15|TRBD2|TRBV6-4|TRBJ2-1
TGTGCCAGCAGTGAAAGACTAGCGGGATCCAATGAGCAGTTCTTC
CASSERLAGSNEQFF
>NA|15|NA|TRBV4-3|TRBJ2-1
TGCGCCAGCAGCCAAGATACGGGGGTGTACAATGAGCAGTTCTTC
CASSQDTGVYNEQFF
>NA|11|NA|TRBV19|TRBJ1-1
TGTGCCAGTAGTATAATGGCGGGCGCTTTCTTT
CASSIMAGAFF
>NA|13|NA|TRBV9|TRBJ1-2
TGTGCCAGCAGCGTAGGGGGCAGGGTCGGCTACACCTTC
CASSVGGRVGYTF
>NA|14|NA|TRBV7-9|TRBJ1-1
TGTGCCAGCACTCCTTACACTCCTAACACTGAAGCTTTCTTT
CASTPYTPNTEAFF
>NA|15|TRBD2|TRBV19|TRBJ2-3
TGTGCCAGTAGTCGGAGCGGGGGAAGGACAGATACGCAGTATTTT
CASSRSGGRTDTQYF
>few|12|NA|TRBV18|TRBJ2-7
TGTGCCAGCTCACCTTTGCGTTACGAGCAGTACTTC
CASSPLRYEQYF
>NA|12|NA|TRBV11-3|TRBJ1-1
TGTGCCCCCGTGTGGGATAGAACTGAAGCTTTCTTT
CAPVWDRTEAFF
>NA|15|NA|TRBV7-9|TRBJ1-2
TGTGCCAGCAGCTATATGGACGGTTCTAACTATGGCTACACCTTC
CASSYMDGSNYGYTF
>NA|15|NA|TRBV7-8|TRBJ2-5
TGTGCCAGCAGCCCCAATAGATGGGGCTCCGAGACCCAGTACTTC
CASSPNRWGSETQYF
>NA|13|NA|TRBV14|TRBJ1-1
TGTGCCAGCAGCCCGCTAAGAAACACTGAAGCTTTCTTT
CASSPLRNTEAFF
>NA|14|NA|TRBV7-9|TRBJ2-7
TGTGCCAGCAGCTCCCCTCAGAATACCCACGAGCAGTACTTC
CASSSPQNTHEQYF
>NA|15|NA|TRBV5-6|TRBJ1-3
TGTGCCAGCAGCCCCCGGACAGTCTCTGGAAACACCATATATTTT
CASSPRTVSGNTIYF
>NA|16|TRBD2|TRBV3-1/TRBV3-2|TRBJ2-1
TGTGCCAGCAGCCAAGGAGGAGGGACTAGGCCGCATGAGCAGTTCTTC
CASSQGGGTRPHEQFF
>once|14|TRBD1|TRBV6-5|TRBJ2-7
TGTGCCAGCAGGCCCGGGACAGGCCCAGCCGAGCAGTACTTC
CASRPGTGPAEQYF
>once|13|NA|TRBV19|TRBJ2-7
TGTGCCAGTTCAACGACGGTATCCTACGAGCAGTACTTC
CASSTTVSYEQYF